Shown below are 24 T cell receptor beta chains from a single sample sequenced in a study of blood T cell repertoires in COVID-19. Clones were sequenced by immunoSEQ multiplex PCR, and TCRdb holds only the in-frame ones, with some missing. The sample has about 300,000 clones, around four fifths seen once. Sequencing input: peripheral blood. These receptors originate from a woman in her forties or fifties with acute or convalescent COVID-19.

This chain uses TRBV6-6 with TRBJ2-5, with no clear D. V was shortened by 7 bases and J by 0 bases, with 6 bases between the two germline ends. The CDR3 contains 12 residues. Germline V CDR1 and CDR2: MNHNY, SVGAGI (reference sequence). The CDR3 DNA is TGTGCCAGCACTGCGTACCAAGAGACCCAGTACTTC. It encodes CASTAYQETQYF.

V usage is TRBV5-1 and J usage is TRBJ1-5; a possible D gene is TRBD1 (5 bases). Germline V CDR1 and CDR2: SGHRS, YFSETQ. The CDR3 is 16 amino acids. V was pared by 4 bases and J by 2 bases, with 16 bases between. The CDR3 DNA follows: TGCGCCAGCAGCCCCTTCAGCAGGGATCGCAATCAGCCCCAGCATTTT. Translating gives CASSPFSRDRNQPQHF.

The chain uses TRBV4-1 and TRBJ1-6, with TRBD1 matching 7 bases. The germline gives CDR1 MGHRA, CDR2 YSYEKL. The CDR3 extends over 18 amino acids. J lost 0 bases, V lost 2 bases, and 7 bases had no gene match. Here the CDR3 DNA reads TGCGCCAGCAGCCAAAGCGAGGCAGGGGGCTCCTATAATTCACCCCTCCACTTT. Protein: CASSQSEAGGSYNSPLHF.

This chain links TRBV19 with TRBJ1-5; unclear D gene. The CDR3 is made up of 14 amino acids. The germline V gene encodes CDR1 LNHDA and CDR2 SQIVND (reference sequence). V was clipped by 4 bases and J by 0 bases, with 7 bases between them. This chain's CDR3 is CASSNGYSNQPQHF. The CDR3 DNA is TGTGCCAGTAGTAACGGGTATAGCAATCAGCCCCAGCATTTT.

The chain joins TRBV2 to TRBJ1-1; D is ambiguous. The CDR3 is 16 amino acids. Germline V lookup: CDR1 SNHLY, CDR2 FYNNEI. The V end was cut by 7 bases, the J end by 1 base, with 19 bases between. For the CDR3, the DNA is TGTGCCAGCAATCGGGGAGTGGTCAACTCGAACACTGAAGCTTTCTTT. Its protein is CASNRGVVNSNTEAFF.

This chain uses TRBV11-2 with TRBJ2-1; TRBD1 matches at 8 bases. Germline lookup yields CDR1 SGHAT and CDR2 FQNNGV. The trim removed 5 bases at V and 7 bases at J, leaving 4 bases unmatched. This CDR3 is built from 13 residues. Here the CDR3 DNA reads TGTGCCAGCAGCGATAACAGGGGGAATGAGCAGTTCTTC. This sequence encodes CASSDNRGNEQFF.

The table lists this clone with a few counts. The chain combines TRBV5-1 with TRBJ1-4; 7 bases line up with TRBD1. Trimming cost V 4 bases and J 8 bases; bases outside gene matches: 11. Germline assignment: CDR1 SGHRS and CDR2 YFSETQ. The CDR3 has 15 amino acids. The CDR3 bases are TGCGCCAGCAGCCCGGGACAGTCCCTGGGCGAAAAACTGTTTTTT. Translated, it gives CASSPGQSLGEKLFF.

V gene TRBV30 combines with J gene TRBJ1-2; 8 bases are shared with TRBD1. This CDR3 region has 14 residues. After removal of 4 bases from V and 4 bases from J, the junction contained 8 bases not matched to a gene. Germline lookup yields CDR1 GTSNPN and CDR2 SVGIG (reference sequence). In DNA, the CDR3 is TGTGCCTGGATAGACAGGGGAAGGGGCTATGGCTACACCTTC. Amino acids: CAWIDRGRGYGYTF.

The chain employs TRBV6-5 and TRBJ1-2, with a tentative D call TRBD1 (5 bases). CDR3 length: 13 amino acids. Germline values: CDR1 MNHEY, CDR2 SVGAGI. Trimming shortened V by 5 bases and J by 4 bases, and 11 bases separated the two germline ends. The CDR3 here is CASSPQGGYGYTF. CDR3 sequence (DNA): TGTGCCAGCAGTCCTCAGGGCGGCTATGGCTACACCTTC.

The V call is TRBV5-6, the J call TRBJ1-6, with 8 bases that match TRBD1. The trim removed 3 bases at V and 14 bases at J, leaving 7 bases unmatched. The CDR3 has 13 residues. The germline V gene has CDR1 SGHDT and CDR2 YYEEEE. The CDR3 DNA follows: TGTGCCAGCAGCTCCGGGACAGGCATTTCCCTCCACTTT. It yields the protein CASSSGTGISLHF.

This clone came up a few times. The rearrangement joins TRBV12-3 or TRBV12-4 to TRBJ1-1, with a possible D match to TRBD1 (6 bases). Trimming removed 5 bases from V and 6 bases from J, with 13 bases in between. CDR3 length equals 13 residues. The CDR3 spells CASSPQTGPEAFF. The CDR3 nucleotides read TGTGCCAGCAGTCCACAGACAGGCCCTGAAGCTTTCTTT.

The gene calls are TRBV7-6 and TRBJ1-5; no clear D. The germline CDR1 and CDR2 sequences are SGHVS and FNYEAQ. This CDR3 has 17 residues. V was shortened by 3 bases and J by 4 bases, with 19 bases between the two germline ends. DNA for the CDR3: TGTGCCAGCAGCTTGGGAACGACCCCCGGAGGGAATCAGCCCCAGCATTTT. Encoded protein: CASSLGTTPGGNQPQHF. Based on the CDR3 plus reference TRBV7-6 and TRBJ1-5, the full variable domain is GAGVSQSPRYKVTKRGQDVALRCDPISGHVSLYWYRQALGQGPEFLTYFNYEAQQDKSGLPNDRFSAERPEGSISTLTIQRTEQRDSAMYRCASSLGTTPGGNQPQHFGDGTRLSIL.

The rearrangement joins TRBV9 to TRBJ1-1; D uncertain. The CDR3 length is 15 residues. Germline lookup yields CDR1 SGDLS and CDR2 YYNGEE. Trimming shortened V by 0 bases and J by 1 base, and 10 bases separated the two germline ends. CDR3 amino acids: CASSVVGSPNTEAFF. In DNA form, the CDR3 reads TGTGCCAGCAGCGTAGTGGGCAGCCCGAACACTGAAGCTTTCTTT.

This sequence joins TRBV18 and TRBJ1-3; a weak D match, TRBD1 (6 bases). Germline lookup yields CDR1 KGHSH and CDR2 LQKENI. This CDR3 contains 16 residues. V was pared by 2 bases and J by 2 bases, with 13 bases between. CDR3 residues: CASSPSTGRTGNTIYF. CDR3 nucleotide sequence: TGTGCCAGCTCACCAAGTACAGGGCGAACTGGAAACACCATATATTTT.

This chain links TRBV6-5 with TRBJ2-3; D not certain. V lost 5 bases, J lost 1 base, and 7 bases lay in between. Per germline, CDR1 MNHEY and CDR2 SVGAGI. The CDR3 extends over 13 amino acids. The CDR3 region has the DNA TGTGCCAGCAGTCCCCCAGGCACAGATACGCAGTATTTT. Translating gives CASSPPGTDTQYF.

In the case of this clone: The junction differs from germline at one of its ends, possibly a read error. This sequence joins TRBV4-1 and TRBJ1-1, with a tentative D call TRBD1 (6 bases). The CDR3 runs to 16 residues. Germline V gene data show CDR1 as MGHRA and CDR2 as YSYEKL. DNA for the CDR3: TGCGCCAGCAGCGAAGAAAGGTACAGGGTGGGGACTGAAGCTTTCTTT. It codes for CASSEERYRVGTEAFF.

V is TRBV7-9 and J is TRBJ1-5, with a possible D match to TRBD1 (6 bases). CDR1 and CDR2 from the germline V gene are SEHNR and FQNEAQ (reference sequence). The CDR3 has 13 residues. Trimming removed 5 bases from V and 5 bases from J, with 10 bases in between. CDR3 loop: CASSVGQHQPQHF. The CDR3 coding sequence is TGTGCCAGCAGCGTAGGACAGCATCAGCCCCAGCATTTT.

The CDR3 DNA reads as TGTGCCAGCAGTGACCCCGGACAGATCCATGAGCAGTTCTTC. Translating it yields CASSDPGQIHEQFF. The V call is TRBV27, the J call TRBJ2-1, with D perhaps TRBD1 (6 bases). V gave up 5 bases and J gave up 8 bases, with 16 bases separating them. The CDR3 has 14 residues. Germline lookup yields CDR1 MNHEY and CDR2 SMNVEV (reference sequence).

This chain joins TRBV25-1 and TRBJ1-5; the D gene is possibly TRBD1 (5 bases). The CDR3 length is 14 residues. Germline CDR1 MGHDK, CDR2 SYGVNS. Trimming took off 4 bases at V and 5 bases at J, with 12 bases between the two ends. CDR3 loop: CASSVGGVDQPQHF. CDR3 DNA: TGTGCCAGCAGTGTTGGGGGGGTAGATCAGCCCCAGCATTTT.

V is TRBV29-1 and J is TRBJ1-2; no clear D. This CDR3 contains 14 residues. Germline loops: CDR1 SQVTM, CDR2 ANQGSEA. V was clipped by 6 bases and J by 4 bases, with 18 bases between them. The DNA of the CDR3 is TGCAGCGTCCCCCACGTGCCCAGAGGCTATGGCTACACCTTC. This encodes CSVPHVPRGYGYTF.

This chain connects TRBV5-1 to TRBJ1-3; 7 bases align to TRBD1. CDR1 and CDR2 (germline): SGHRS, YFSETQ. The CDR3 totals 14 residues. The J segment lost 4 bases and the V segment lost 7 bases, leaving 8 bases of the junction unmatched. CDR3 bases: TGCGCCAGCTCGCCCGGGACAGAGGGAAACACCATATATTTT. This encodes CASSPGTEGNTIYF.

The chain employs TRBV30 and TRBJ2-7; D not resolved. Germline V gives CDR1 GTSNPN, CDR2 SVGIG (reference sequence). Trimming stripped 5 bases from V and 4 bases from J, with 9 bases between. The length of the CDR3 is 11 residues. The CDR3 nucleotides read TGTGCCTGGGCTGTAACATACGAGCAGTACTTC. Its translation is CAWAVTYEQYF.

This clone was observed once. This CDR3 reads CASSQDRPARGEKLFF. The CDR3 DNA is TGTGCCAGCAGCCAAGATAGGCCCGCCCGGGGGGAAAAACTGTTTTTT. The chain carries TRBV4-2 and TRBJ1-4; a possible D gene is TRBD1 (5 bases). V gave up 0 bases and J gave up 8 bases, with 16 bases separating them. The CDR3 contains 16 residues. CDR1 is LGHNA, CDR2 YNFKEQ, per germline.

There are a few counts of this clone. The chain carries TRBV27 and TRBJ1-5; TRBD1 agrees at 11 bases. Germline CDR1 reads MNHEY; CDR2 reads SMNVEV (reference sequence). The CDR3 totals 15 residues. V shed 5 bases and J 6 bases; nucleotides not matched to a gene: 6. The DNA of the CDR3 is TGTGCCAGCAGTCCCAAGGACAGGGGGCGTCAGCCCCAGCATTTT. Residues: CASSPKDRGRQPQHF.